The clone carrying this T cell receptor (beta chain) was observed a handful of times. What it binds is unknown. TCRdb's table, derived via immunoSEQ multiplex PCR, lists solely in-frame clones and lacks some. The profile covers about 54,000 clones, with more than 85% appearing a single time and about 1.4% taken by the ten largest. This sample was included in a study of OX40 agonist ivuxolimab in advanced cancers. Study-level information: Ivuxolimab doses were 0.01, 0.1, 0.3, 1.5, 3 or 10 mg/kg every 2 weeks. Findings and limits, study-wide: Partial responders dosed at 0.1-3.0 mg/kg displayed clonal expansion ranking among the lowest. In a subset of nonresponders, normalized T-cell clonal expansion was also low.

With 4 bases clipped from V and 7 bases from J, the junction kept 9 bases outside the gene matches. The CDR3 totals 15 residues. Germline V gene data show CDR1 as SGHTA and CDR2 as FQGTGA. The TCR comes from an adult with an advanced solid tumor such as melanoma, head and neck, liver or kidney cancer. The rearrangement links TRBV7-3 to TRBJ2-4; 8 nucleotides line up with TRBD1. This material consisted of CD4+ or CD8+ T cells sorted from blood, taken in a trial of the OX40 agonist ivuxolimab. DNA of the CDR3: TGTGCCAGCAGCTACGAGACAGGGGTGAAGAACATTCAGTACTTC. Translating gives CASSYETGVKNIQYF.